The 16 T cell receptor beta chains presented below share a single source sample, sequenced in a study of blood T cell repertoires in COVID-19. TCRdb keeps only in-frame clones here, not all; method: immunoSEQ multiplex PCR. The sample lists hundreds of thousands of clones; around 88% were seen once. The sequenced sample consisted of peripheral blood. All receptors derive from a man between 35 and 55 years old with acute or convalescent COVID-19.

This clone appeared once. The genes are TRBV2 and TRBJ2-3; a weak D match, TRBD1 (6 bases). The CDR3 runs to 14 residues. V lost 3 bases, J lost 3 bases, and 10 bases lay in between. The germline gives CDR1 SNHLY, CDR2 FYNNEI. The CDR3 region is CASSDTGRTDTQYF. The CDR3 bases are TGTGCCAGCAGTGACACAGGGAGAACAGATACGCAGTATTTT.

V gene TRBV6-1 combines with J gene TRBJ1-6; unclear D gene. Trimming pared 1 base from V and 8 bases from J, leaving 15 bases between. Per the germline V gene, CDR1 is MNHNS and CDR2 is SASEGT. The CDR3 extends over 16 amino acids. The CDR3 sequence is CASSEVGTAGHSPLHF. The CDR3 bases are TGTGCCAGCAGTGAAGTCGGTACGGCAGGTCATTCACCCCTCCACTTT.

J is TRBJ1-5 and V is TRBV14; TRBD1 aligns across 12 bases. Germline V gene data show CDR1 as SGHDN and CDR2 as FVKESK. V was pared by 7 bases and J by 7 bases, with 8 bases of the junction left unmatched. The CDR3 has 15 residues. This chain's CDR3 is CASMWDRGRGQPQHF. The CDR3 nucleotides read TGTGCCAGCATGTGGGACAGGGGGCGCGGGCAGCCCCAGCATTTT.

The chain has TRBV29-1 and TRBJ2-2, with 7 bases fitting TRBD1. The CDR3 sequence is 14 residues long. V shed 4 bases, J shed 3 bases, and the junction held 5 bases outside the gene matches. CDR1 and CDR2 (germline): SQVTM, ANQGSEA. CDR3: CSVVRGQDTGELFF. In DNA form, the CDR3 reads TGCAGCGTTGTTAGGGGGCAGGACACCGGGGAGCTGTTTTTT.

J is TRBJ2-6 and V is TRBV5-1; D is unclear. This CDR3 is built from 16 residues. Germline V gene data show CDR1 as SGHRS and CDR2 as YFSETQ. Deletions cut 3 bases from V and 2 bases from J, with 12 bases between. The CDR3 DNA follows: TGCGCCAGCAGCTCCCGACTCCAAGCTGGGGCCAACGTCCTGACTTTC. It encodes CASSSRLQAGANVLTF.

The chain uses TRBV11-3 and TRBJ2-3; D possibly corresponds to TRBD1 (5 bases). The length of the CDR3 is 16 residues. Germline V lookup: CDR1 SGHNT, CDR2 YENEEA. V was clipped by 2 bases and J by 3 bases, with 15 bases between them. CDR3 DNA: TGTGCCAGCAGCTTACCGGGCAGGGAAGTAACAGATACGCAGTATTTT. This codes for CASSLPGREVTDTQYF. Complete variable domain (other parts from reference TRBV11-3 and TRBJ2-3): EAGVVQSPRYKIIEKKQPVAFWCNPISGHNTLYWYLQNLGQGPELLIRYENEEAVDDSQLPKDRFSAERLKGVDSTLKIQPAELGDSAVYLCASSLPGREVTDTQYFGPGTRLTVL.

This chain uses TRBV12-3 or TRBV12-4 with TRBJ1-3; possibly TRBD1 for D (5 bases). The V gene lost 4 bases and the J gene lost 5 bases, with 9 bases spanning the gap. CDR3 size: 13 residues. CDR3 residues: CASSYGGRNTIYF. DNA of the CDR3: TGTGCCAGCAGTTACGGGGGTAGAAACACCATATATTTT.

This chain joins TRBV24-1 and TRBJ2-1; no clear D. This CDR3 is 15 amino acids long. V was pared by 5 bases and J by 0 bases, with 10 bases between. Germline V CDR1 and CDR2: KGHDR, SFDVKD. The CDR3 region has the DNA TGTGCCACCAGTGGGGCGTCAAGCTCCTACAATGAGCAGTTCTTC. This translates into CATSGASSSYNEQFF.

The chain is built from TRBV7-9 and TRBJ1-2, with 7 bases aligning to TRBD1. This CDR3 is built from 15 residues. Germline CDR1 and CDR2: SEHNR and FQNEAQ (reference sequence). Trimming at V came to 5 bases and at J to 3 bases, leaving 9 bases not matched to a gene. The chain's CDR3 is CASSPYPDRDYGYTF. DNA for the CDR3: TGTGCCAGCAGCCCCTACCCTGACAGGGACTATGGCTACACCTTC.

The genes are TRBV30 and TRBJ1-2; a weak D match, TRBD1 (5 bases). Trimming removed 0 bases at V and 0 bases at J, with 8 bases between. The CDR3 runs 14 residues. Germline V CDR1 and CDR2: GTSNPN, SVGIG (reference sequence). The CDR3 reads CAWSVRASNYGYTF. The CDR3 DNA reads as TGTGCCTGGAGTGTCAGGGCCTCTAACTATGGCTACACCTTC.

The CDR3 is CASSLAQGSEAFF. The DNA for the CDR3 is TGTGCCAGCAGCTTAGCGCAGGGCTCTGAAGCTTTCTTT. J is TRBJ1-1 and V is TRBV11-1; weak D call: TRBD1 (5 bases). Trimming stripped 0 bases from V and 6 bases from J, with 8 bases between. Germline V gene data show CDR1 as SGHAT and CDR2 as FQDESV (reference sequence). The CDR3 has 13 residues.

This clone was recorded a few times. The chain links TRBV30 to TRBJ1-5, with 7 bases fitting TRBD1. Trimming cost V 2 bases and J 6 bases; bases outside gene matches: 7. The CDR3 runs 14 residues. Germline CDR1 and CDR2: GTSNPN and SVGIG (reference sequence). DNA for the CDR3: TGTGCCTGGAGTATACAGGGGAAAGGTCAGCCCCAGCATTTT. This encodes CAWSIQGKGQPQHF.

The chain joins TRBV4-1 to TRBJ2-3, with TRBD1 identical over 8 bases. Trimming took 2 bases from V and 3 from J; bases not matched to a gene: 7. The CDR3 has 16 residues. CDR1 is MGHRA, CDR2 YSYEKL, per germline. The DNA for the CDR3 is TGCGCCAGCAGCCAACCGGACAGGGCCGGAACAGATACGCAGTATTTT. It encodes CASSQPDRAGTDTQYF.

V and J are TRBV5-1 and TRBJ2-3, with 10 bases matching TRBD1. J was trimmed by 4 bases and V by 5 bases; bases with no gene match: 10. The germline V gene has CDR1 SGHRS and CDR2 YFSETQ. This CDR3 is built from 16 residues. The CDR3 DNA is TGCGCCAGCAGAAAGTCAGGGACAGGGGAGGCAGATACGCAGTATTTT. Translating it yields CASRKSGTGEADTQYF.

This clone was observed a single time. The rearrangement uses TRBV10-3 and TRBJ2-3, with D possibly being TRBD1 (6 bases). The CDR3 runs to 13 residues. V was pared by 6 bases and J by 1 base, with 8 bases between. Germline CDR1 and CDR2: ENHRY and SYGVKD. CDR3 sequence: CAIRGQRTDTQYF. The CDR3 DNA is TGTGCCATCAGGGGACAACGCACAGATACGCAGTATTTT.

This rearrangement joins TRBV6-1 to TRBJ1-3, with D perhaps matching TRBD1 (6 bases). Trimming pared 3 bases from V and 4 bases from J, leaving 10 bases between. The length of the CDR3 is 14 residues. The germline V gene has CDR1 MNHNS and CDR2 SASEGT. The CDR3: CASSEQGNGNTIYF. CDR3 nucleotides: TGTGCCAGCAGTGAGCAGGGGAACGGAAACACCATATATTTT.